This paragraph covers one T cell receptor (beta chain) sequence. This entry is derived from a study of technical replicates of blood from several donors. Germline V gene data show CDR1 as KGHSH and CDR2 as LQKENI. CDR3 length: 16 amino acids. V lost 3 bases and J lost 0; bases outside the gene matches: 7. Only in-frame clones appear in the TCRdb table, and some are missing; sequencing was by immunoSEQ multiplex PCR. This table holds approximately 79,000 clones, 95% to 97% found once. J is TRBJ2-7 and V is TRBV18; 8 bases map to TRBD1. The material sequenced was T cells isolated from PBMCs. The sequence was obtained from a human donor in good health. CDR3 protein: CASSPSRQGISYEQYF. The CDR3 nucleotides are TGTGCCAGCTCACCCTCCCGACAGGGGATCTCCTACGAGCAGTACTTC.